The rows below give T cell receptor beta chains drawn from one sample of a study of blood T cells in healthy people across ages. TCRdb passed the 5' RACE reads through MiXCR, listing each CDR3 protein once. Found here are about 1.8 million distinct CDR3 sequences, about 50% of them singletons; the top ten hold around 2.1%. Sequencing was carried out using blood. The receptor source for this set is a woman between 35 and 50 years old in good health. The CDR3 runs from the conserved cysteine through the conserved F or W. Fields, in order: V gene, D gene, clone size, CDR3 length, J gene, CDR3 DNA, CDR3 protein. D genes are given only for firm matches. Expanded clones get a size class; other rows say once, few or many, or leave the size out.

v_gene: TRBV4-2
d_gene: .
abundance: .
len: 13
j_gene: TRBJ2-5
CDR3nt: TGTGCCAACAGCCAAGTCTTGAGGGAGACCCAGTACTTC
CDR3aa: CANSQVLRETQYF

v_gene: TRBV12-3/TRBV12-4
d_gene: .
abundance: .
len: 14
j_gene: TRBJ1-5
CDR3nt: TGTGCCAGCAGATCCCTGAGCATCAATCAGCCCCAGCATTTT
CDR3aa: CASRSLSINQPQHF

v_gene: TRBV29-1
d_gene: .
abundance: few
len: 16
j_gene: TRBJ2-5
CDR3nt: TGCAGCGTTGGTATCGCCAAAGCAGTAACTCTAGAGACCCAGTACTTC
CDR3aa: CSVGIAKAVTLETQYF

v_gene: TRBV7-9
d_gene: .
abundance: .
len: 14
j_gene: TRBJ2-5
CDR3nt: TGTGCCAGCAGCCCTGTTCGGTACCAAGAGACCCAGTACTTC
CDR3aa: CASSPVRYQETQYF

v_gene: TRBV11-2
d_gene: TRBD2
abundance: .
len: 20
j_gene: TRBJ2-1
CDR3nt: TGTGCCAGCAGCTTAGGAGGCGGACTAGCGGGTAACCCCTCCTACAATGAGCAGTTCTTC
CDR3aa: CASSLGGGLAGNPSYNEQFF

v_gene: TRBV20-1
d_gene: TRBD1
abundance: .
len: 15
j_gene: TRBJ1-2
CDR3nt: TGCAGTGCTAGCGCCATGGGGACAGGGGGGAGTGGCTACACCTTC
CDR3aa: CSASAMGTGGSGYTF

v_gene: TRBV5-5
d_gene: .
abundance: .
len: 17
j_gene: TRBJ2-3
CDR3nt: TGTGCCAGCAGCTTGGTGGGGACTTTCGAACGCACAGATACGCAGTATTTT
CDR3aa: CASSLVGTFERTDTQYF

v_gene: TRBV7-2
d_gene: TRBD1
abundance: .
len: 14
j_gene: TRBJ2-1
CDR3nt: TGTGCCAGCAGCTCGATACAGGGGGTAAGTGAGCAGTTCTTC
CDR3aa: CASSSIQGVSEQFF

v_gene: TRBV4-3
d_gene: TRBD1
abundance: .
len: 14
j_gene: TRBJ2-7
CDR3nt: TGCGCCAGCAGCCGAGACAGGGGGCACTACGAGCAGTACTTC
CDR3aa: CASSRDRGHYEQYF

v_gene: TRBV20-1
d_gene: .
abundance: few
len: 11
j_gene: TRBJ2-7
CDR3nt: TGCAGTGCATCACAGCTCTACGAGCAGTACTTC
CDR3aa: CSASQLYEQYF

v_gene: TRBV11-3
d_gene: .
abundance: once
len: 15
j_gene: TRBJ2-3
CDR3nt: TGTACCAGCAGCCATCGCCGCGGGGGCGGGGATACGCAGTATTTT
CDR3aa: CTSSHRRGGGDTQYF

v_gene: TRBV20-1
d_gene: TRBD2
abundance: .
len: 14
j_gene: TRBJ2-7
CDR3nt: TGCAGTGCTACCCCACTAGCGGGGGGCTACGAGCAGTACTTC
CDR3aa: CSATPLAGGYEQYF

v_gene: TRBV21-1
d_gene: .
abundance: .
len: 14
j_gene: TRBJ2-3
CDR3nt: TGTGCCAGCAGCAAAATACAGTCCACAGATACGCAGTATTTT
CDR3aa: CASSKIQSTDTQYF

v_gene: TRBV11-1
d_gene: .
abundance: .
len: 16
j_gene: TRBJ1-1
CDR3nt: TGTGCCAGCAGCTTAACCCCCCGGGGGACCAAGGGTGAAGCTTTCTTT
CDR3aa: CASSLTPRGTKGEAFF

v_gene: TRBV3-1
d_gene: TRBD1
abundance: .
len: 14
j_gene: TRBJ1-2
CDR3nt: TGTGCCAGCAGCGCCCGGGACAGGGAAAATGGCTACACCTTC
CDR3aa: CASSARDRENGYTF

v_gene: TRBV7-9
d_gene: TRBD1
abundance: once
len: 18
j_gene: TRBJ2-1
CDR3nt: TGTGCCAGCACCCCGCCCGGGACAGGGGCGAGCTCCTACAATGAGCAGTTCTTC
CDR3aa: CASTPPGTGASSYNEQFF

v_gene: TRBV20-1
d_gene: .
abundance: .
len: 13
j_gene: TRBJ2-7
CDR3nt: TGCAGTGCAGTGGAGGGCGTTATCTACGAGCAGTACTTC
CDR3aa: CSAVEGVIYEQYF